The clone carrying this TCR beta chain has at least ten counts. TCRdb itself ran the RACE reads through MiXCR, one entry per CDR3 protein. The table has over 65,000 distinct CDR3 sequences, 11% seen once. These data come from a study of human T cells and chemical hapten exposure. Overall study: Diagnoses of alopecia areata, totalis or universalis occurred in mostly female patients.

The CDR3 has 14 residues. Germline lookup yields CDR1 SGDLS and CDR2 YYNGEE. V lost 1 base and J lost 0, with 4 bases in between. The time point was: patch test 3, about 24 weeks after DPC sensitization. The sample's treatment: therapeutic diphenylcyclopropenone sensitization with weekly scalp DPC. The template was total RNA from unfractionated whole blood. The sequence derives from a woman aged 45-65 years with alopecia areata. Some clones in this sample may be carry-over from other donors' samples. The genes are TRBV9 and TRBJ2-2, with D unresolved. The sample consisted of whole blood, taken in connection with sensitization to the hapten diphenylcyclopropenone (DPC). CDR3: CASSVQTNTGELFF. CDR3 nucleotides: TGTGCCAGCAGCGTACAGACGAACACCGGGGAGCTGTTTTTT.